These 30 T cell receptor beta chains were all obtained from the same sample, sequenced in a study of CD8+ T cells in alopecia areata. Lesional scalp punch biopsies and peripheral blood came from alopecia areata patients. Once RNA had been extracted, it was reverse transcribed into cDNA to act as the sequencing template. Profiled with immunoSEQ multiplex PCR; TCRdb holds only in-frame clones, not every one. This sample carries around 14,000 clones, under 65% of them seen once, and the ten largest clones take 9.5% to 13%. This sample comprised skin, obtained at week 0. Receptors originate from a human donor with alopecia areata.

By sample share, this clone is medium-sized. The V gene is TRBV7-6, the J gene TRBJ2-7, with D possibly matching TRBD2 (7 bases). Deletions cut 3 bases from V and 7 bases from J, with 13 bases between. Germline CDR1 SGHVS, CDR2 FNYEAQ. The CDR3 consists of 13 residues. In DNA form, the CDR3 reads TGTGCCAGCAGCTTTGCGGGGGCGGGTGAGCAGTACTTC. This codes for CASSFAGAGEQYF.

The V and J genes are TRBV7-6 and TRBJ1-3; D gene uncertain. Germline CDR1 reads SGHVS; CDR2 reads FNYEAQ. The CDR3 totals 16 residues. V shed 1 base and J shed 0 bases, with 10 bases lying between them. The CDR3 loop reads CASSLDTVGSGNTIYF. The CDR3 nucleotides are TGTGCCAGCAGCTTAGATACAGTCGGCTCTGGAAACACCATATATTTT.

This rearrangement joins TRBV28 to TRBJ1-5, with D possibly matching TRBD1 (5 bases). V lost 0 bases, J lost 6 bases, and 18 bases lay in between. This CDR3 has 17 amino acids. Germline V CDR1 and CDR2: MDHEN, SYDVKM. The CDR3 sequence is CASSLWVVVGGCQPQHF. The CDR3 bases are TGTGCCAGCAGTTTATGGGTGGTTGTGGGGGGTTGTCAGCCCCAGCATTTT.

The chain joins TRBV4-1 to TRBJ2-3, with 8 positions matching TRBD2. The CDR3 is made up of 14 amino acids. V shed 1 base, J shed 5 bases, and the junction held 2 bases outside the gene matches. Germline CDR1 reads MGHRA; CDR2 reads YSYEKL. The CDR3 region has the DNA TGCGCCAGCAGCCAAGCGGGGGGGGAAGATACGCAGTATTTT. It specifies CASSQAGGEDTQYF.

The V gene is TRBV6-1, the J gene TRBJ2-3, with 9 bases aligning to TRBD2. CDR3 length: 15 amino acids. Trimming at V came to 5 bases and at J to 3 bases, leaving 6 bases not matched to a gene. The V gene's germline CDR1 is MNHNS and CDR2 SASEGT. In nucleotides, the CDR3 is TGTGCCAGCAGTCCAGAGCGGGGGGAGACAGATACGCAGTATTTT. Amino acids: CASSPERGETDTQYF.

The chain combines TRBV25-1 with TRBJ1-6; weak D call: TRBD1 (5 bases). This CDR3 contains 14 residues. The V and J ends lost 2 bases and 7 bases respectively, with 9 bases between them. CDR1 MGHDK and CDR2 SYGVNS come from the germline V gene. CDR3 bases: TGTGCCAGCAGTGAAGTTGGGGGGAATTCACCCCTCCACTTT. It codes for CASSEVGGNSPLHF. Supplemented by reference TRBV25-1 and TRBJ1-6, the full variable domain reads EADIYQTPRYLVIGTGKKITLECSQTMGHDKMYWYQQDPGMELHLIHYSYGVNSTEKGDLSSESTVSRIRTEHFPLTLESARPSHTSQYLCASSEVGGNSPLHFGNGTRLTVT.

V usage is TRBV19 and J usage is TRBJ1-5; D gene unclear. Trimming cost V 1 base and J 5 bases, with 12 bases left between them. Germline assignment: CDR1 LNHDA and CDR2 SQIVND (reference sequence). This CDR3 is 15 amino acids long. CDR3 residues: CASSIVTGSYQPQHF. Written as DNA, the CDR3 is TGTGCCAGTAGTATAGTCACGGGTTCTTATCAGCCCCAGCATTTT.

The chain links TRBV4-1 to TRBJ2-2; the match to TRBD1 covers 9 bases. V lost 0 bases to trimming and J lost 7 bases; unmatched junction nucleotides: 6. The germline CDR1 and CDR2 sequences are MGHRA and YSYEKL. The CDR3 contains 16 residues. The CDR3 DNA follows: TGCGCCAGCAGCCAAGAACAGGGGGCCTGGGGCGGGGAGCTGTTTTTT. Its protein product is CASSQEQGAWGGELFF.

This clone appeared a few times. The chain carries TRBV19 and TRBJ1-2; D remains unclear. Germline V gene lookup returns CDR1 LNHDA and CDR2 SQIVND (reference sequence). Trimming pared 3 bases from V and 8 bases from J, leaving 10 bases between. The CDR3 spans 12 residues. The CDR3 DNA is TGTGCCAGTAGTATCCGGGAAGGCGGCTACACCTTC. Amino acid sequence: CASSIREGGYTF.

Only a few counts were recorded for this clone. The V gene is TRBV7-2, the J gene TRBJ2-5; D uncertain. V lost 1 base and J lost 7, with 10 bases in between. CDR1 and CDR2 (germline): SGHTA, FQGNSA. The CDR3 length is 13 residues. CDR3 coding DNA: TGTGCCAGCAGCTTAGTTCAGGTCGGGACCCAGTACTTC. It translates to CASSLVQVGTQYF.

V is TRBV30 and J is TRBJ1-1, with D possibly TRBD1 on 5 matching bases. The CDR3 runs 13 residues. The V gene lost 5 bases and the J gene lost 1 base, with 11 bases spanning the gap. Germline CDR1 GTSNPN, CDR2 SVGIG (reference sequence). The CDR3 loop is CAWGKDTNTEAFF. CDR3 bases: TGTGCCTGGGGTAAGGACACGAACACTGAAGCTTTCTTT.

The chain employs TRBV19 and TRBJ2-2; D unclear. The CDR3 totals 12 residues. The V and J ends lost 7 bases and 2 bases respectively, with 5 bases between them. Per germline, CDR1 LNHDA and CDR2 SQIVND (reference sequence). The CDR3 spells CASTINTGELFF. The DNA for the CDR3 is TGTGCCAGTACGATTAACACCGGGGAGCTGTTTTTT. The entire variable domain, with the rest obtained from reference TRBV19 and TRBJ2-2, is as follows: DGGITQSPKYLFRKEGQNVTLSCEQNLNHDAMYWYRQDPGQGLRLIYYSQIVNDFQKGDIAEGYSVSREKKESFPLTVTSAQKNPTAFYLCASTINTGELFFGEGSRLTVL.

This clone turned up a few times. This chain connects TRBV29-1 to TRBJ2-1; no reliable D call. The CDR3 extends over 13 amino acids. Germline V lookup: CDR1 SQVTM, CDR2 ANQGSEA. V was cut by 3 bases and J by 7 bases, with 13 bases left in between. CDR3 nucleotide sequence: TGCAGCGTTGATAACGGGTTTACAAATGAGCAGTTCTTC. It translates to CSVDNGFTNEQFF.

This clone was seen only a few times. This rearrangement joins TRBV19 to TRBJ1-5; D unresolved. With 7 bases removed from V and 0 bases from J, the gap between germline ends came to 7 bases. The CDR3 spans 13 residues. Germline V gives CDR1 LNHDA, CDR2 SQIVND (reference sequence). CDR3 DNA: TGTGCCAGTACAGACTTTAGCAATCAGCCCCAGCATTTT. It translates to CASTDFSNQPQHF.

The CDR3 is CASSLSSGGTGELFF. The CDR3 DNA reads TGTGCCAGCAGTTTATCGTCGGGGGGGACCGGGGAGCTGTTTTTT. This sequence joins TRBV27 and TRBJ2-2, with TRBD2 matching 8 bases. This CDR3 is 15 amino acids long. Germline-derived CDR1 and CDR2 are MNHEY and SMNVEV (reference sequence). V gave up 0 bases and J gave up 5 bases; unmatched junction bases: 2.

By frequency in the sample, this clone is medium-sized. CDR3 sequence reads: CAVSPTRKTEKLFF. The CDR3 nucleotides are TGTGCCGTCTCACCGACACGCAAGACTGAAAAACTGTTTTTT. The gene calls are TRBV21-1 and TRBJ1-4; the table assigns TRBD1, which was not confirmed against the DNA. TRBV21-1 is flagged as a pseudogene. The CDR3 consists of 14 residues.

The chain uses TRBV5-1 and TRBJ2-7; D possibly corresponds to TRBD1 (6 bases). The CDR3 length is 15 residues. V lost 1 base, J lost 0 bases, and 11 bases lay in between. Germline CDR1 reads SGHRS; CDR2 reads YFSETQ. This CDR3 is CASSLTGLISYEQYF. In nucleotides, the CDR3 is TGCGCCAGCAGCTTGACAGGGCTCATCTCCTACGAGCAGTACTTC.

J is TRBJ1-1 and V is TRBV9, with a tentative D call TRBD1 (6 bases). The V end lost 0 bases, the J end lost 6 bases, and 21 bases lay between the germline ends. Germline V gene lookup returns CDR1 SGDLS and CDR2 YYNGEE. CDR3 length: 17 amino acids. The CDR3 nucleotides read TGTGCCAGCAGCGTAGGCGGGACACCCCCAAGACGGCCTGAAGCTTTCTTT. This gives the protein CASSVGGTPPRRPEAFF.

This rearrangement joins TRBV4-1 to TRBJ1-1; perhaps TRBD1 as D (5 bases). CDR3 length: 16 amino acids. Trimming cost V 3 bases and J 4 bases, with 18 bases left between them. The germline V gene has CDR1 MGHRA and CDR2 YSYEKL. This CDR3 is CASSQIMSTAVTEAFF. The DNA of the CDR3 is TGCGCCAGCAGCCAGATAATGTCGACAGCTGTCACTGAAGCTTTCTTT.

Details on this clone: At one of its ends the junction is not consistent with the germline gene, which may arise from a read error. This chain joins TRBV7-7 and TRBJ2-2; no reliable D call. Germline V lookup: CDR1 SSHAT, CDR2 FNYEAQ (reference sequence). CDR3 length: 14 amino acids. CDR3 protein: CASSFGGYTGELFF. CDR3 DNA sequence: TGTGCTAGCAGCTTTGGCGGTTACACCGGGGAGCTGTTTTTT.

This chain links TRBV4-1 with TRBJ1-2; no clear D gene. Trimming left V 1 base short and J 4 bases short, with 10 bases between. This CDR3 spans 14 amino acids. Germline CDR1 reads MGHRA; CDR2 reads YSYEKL. The CDR3 DNA sequence: TGCGCCAGCAGCCAAGCTCTGGTTTTCTATGGCTACACCTTC. It specifies CASSQALVFYGYTF.

V is TRBV27 and J is TRBJ2-7, with a tentative D call TRBD1 (6 bases). Trimming pared 6 bases from V and 3 bases from J, leaving 15 bases between. This CDR3 comprises 14 residues. The V gene's germline CDR1 is MNHEY and CDR2 SMNVEV (reference sequence). The CDR3 loop reads CASSTPGHLYEQYF. DNA for the CDR3: TGTGCCAGCAGCACACCGGGACACCTCTACGAGCAGTACTTC.

This sequence joins TRBV5-6 and TRBJ1-3; D gene uncertain. Trimming cost V 0 bases and J 8 bases, with 9 bases left between them. This CDR3 contains 13 residues. In germline, CDR1 is SGHDT, CDR2 YYEEEE. The CDR3 loop is CASSLAGGYTIYF. CDR3 nucleotides: TGTGCCAGCAGCTTGGCCGGAGGTTACACCATATATTTT.

The V and J genes are TRBV19 and TRBJ2-7, with 11 bases aligning to TRBD2. Trimming at V came to 5 bases and at J to 0 bases, leaving 3 bases not matched to a gene. The germline V gene has CDR1 LNHDA and CDR2 SQIVND (reference sequence). CDR3 size: 15 residues. DNA for the CDR3: TGTGCCAGTAGTCCTAGCGGGGGGATCTCCTACGAGCAGTACTTC. Its translation: CASSPSGGISYEQYF. The entire variable domain, with the rest obtained from reference TRBV19 and TRBJ2-7, is as follows: DGGITQSPKYLFRKEGQNVTLSCEQNLNHDAMYWYRQDPGQGLRLIYYSQIVNDFQKGDIAEGYSVSREKKESFPLTVTSAQKNPTAFYLCASSPSGGISYEQYFGPGTRLTVT.

The rearrangement joins TRBV7-9 to TRBJ2-1, with D perhaps TRBD1 or TRBD2 (5 bases each). Deletions cut 2 bases from V and 8 bases from J, with 22 bases between. This CDR3 is built from 17 residues. From germline, CDR1 is SEHNR and CDR2 FQNEAQ (reference sequence). The CDR3 here is CASSLFKGTFGQDEQFF. The DNA of the CDR3 is TGTGCCAGCAGCTTATTCAAGGGGACCTTCGGGCAGGATGAGCAGTTCTTC.

The chain combines TRBV25-1 with TRBJ1-4, with D hard to call. This CDR3 spans 18 amino acids. The germline V and J ends were trimmed by 5 bases and 1 base, with 20 bases remaining between them. Per germline, CDR1 MGHDK and CDR2 SYGVNS. The CDR3 sequence: CASSPFGTADVTNEKLFF. In DNA form, the CDR3 reads TGTGCCAGCAGTCCTTTCGGAACAGCCGATGTAACTAATGAAAAACTGTTTTTT.

The CDR3 loop reads CATSRDATSVKTGELFF. As DNA, the CDR3 is TGTGCCACCAGCAGAGATGCGACTAGCGTGAAGACCGGGGAGCTGTTTTTT. V is TRBV15 and J is TRBJ2-2, with TRBD2 identical over 8 bases. The CDR3 is 17 residues long. Trimming at V came to 0 bases and at J to 5 bases, leaving 8 bases not matched to a gene. Germline CDR1 and CDR2: LNHNV and YYDKDF (reference sequence).

This clone was observed once. The chain employs TRBV9 and TRBJ2-6, with D tentatively TRBD2 (5 bases). Trimming cost V 3 bases and J 2 bases, with 6 bases left between them. The CDR3 spans 14 residues. Germline CDR1 SGDLS, CDR2 YYNGEE. The CDR3 bases are TGTGCCAGCAGCGAGAGGGCTGGGGCCAACGTCCTGACTTTC. Translating it yields CASSERAGANVLTF.

For this clone: The same CDR3 can be traced to other DNA sequences in this sample. The DNA of the CDR3 is TGTGCCAGCTCACCCGATACAGATACGCAGTATTTT. It yields the protein CASSPDTDTQYF. The rearrangement links TRBV18 to TRBJ2-3; D call uncertain. CDR3 length equals 12 residues. The V end was cut by 3 bases, the J end by 3 bases, with 4 bases between. Per germline, CDR1 KGHSH and CDR2 LQKENI.

The chain links TRBV5-4 to TRBJ1-1; 9 bases align to TRBD1. From germline, CDR1 is SGHNT and CDR2 YYREEE (reference sequence). The ends lost 4 bases at V and 8 bases at J; junction bases unmatched: 12. The CDR3 is made up of 15 amino acids. CDR3 in amino acids: CASSGRNRGRREAFF. CDR3 bases: TGTGCCAGCAGCGGACGAAACAGGGGGCGGAGGGAAGCTTTCTTT.